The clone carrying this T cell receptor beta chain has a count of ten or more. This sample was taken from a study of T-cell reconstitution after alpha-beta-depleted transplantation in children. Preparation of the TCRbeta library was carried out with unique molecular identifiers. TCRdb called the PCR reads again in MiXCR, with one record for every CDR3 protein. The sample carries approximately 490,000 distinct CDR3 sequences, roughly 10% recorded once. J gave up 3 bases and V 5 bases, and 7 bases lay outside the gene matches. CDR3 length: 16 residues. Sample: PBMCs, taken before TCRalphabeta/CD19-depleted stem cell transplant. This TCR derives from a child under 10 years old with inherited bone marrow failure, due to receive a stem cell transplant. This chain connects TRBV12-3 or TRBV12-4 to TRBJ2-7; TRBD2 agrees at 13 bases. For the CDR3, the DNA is TGTGCCAGCAGTGTCGGACTAGCGGGAGAATACTACGAGCAGTACTTC. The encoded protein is CASSVGLAGEYYEQYF.